This passage covers 25 T cell receptor beta chains from one sample sequenced in a study of T cells in Graves' hyperthyroidism and ophthalmopathy. Researchers took RNA transcripts and amplified the TCR beta CDR3 regions from them. Primed by the HTBI set, a first-round RT-PCR was run on the TCR CDR3. In TCRdb, the multiplex PCR reads were re-called with MiXCR into one record per CDR3 protein. The table shows approximately 690,000 distinct CDR3 sequences, with about 20% occurring only once. The sample comprised blood. The source of these receptors is a man younger than 45 with Graves' ophthalmopathy.

In this sample, this clonotype turned up many times. This chain uses TRBV2 with TRBJ2-2; no firm D call. The V gene lost 7 bases and the J gene lost 2 bases, with 11 bases spanning the gap. Germline values: CDR1 SNHLY, CDR2 FYNNEI. The CDR3 has 14 amino acids. The CDR3 bases are TGTGCCAGCAAGTCGGAAGGAAACACCGGGGAGCTGTTTTTT. It encodes CASKSEGNTGELFF. Drawing the rest from reference TRBV2 and TRBJ2-2, the complete variable domain is EPEVTQTPSHQVTQMGQEVILRCVPISNHLYFYWYRQILGQKVEFLVSFYNNEISEKSEIFDDQFSVERPDGSNFTLKIRSTKLEDSAMYFCASKSEGNTGELFFGEGSRLTVL.

V usage is TRBV28 and J usage is TRBJ2-7; TRBD2 agrees at 11 bases. V was pared by 5 bases and J by 0 bases, with 3 bases of the junction left unmatched. CDR1 and CDR2 from the germline V gene are MDHEN and SYDVKM. The CDR3 has 15 residues. The CDR3 nucleotides are TGTGCCAGCAGTATGGGACTAGCGGTCTCCTACGAGCAGTACTTC. It encodes CASSMGLAVSYEQYF.

This clonotype was observed at least ten times. V gene TRBV15 combines with J gene TRBJ2-1, with D uncertain. This CDR3 has 17 residues. Per germline, CDR1 LNHNV and CDR2 YYDKDF (reference sequence). V lost 1 base, J lost 1 base, and 14 bases lay in between. CDR3 amino acids: CATSRGGATVSYNEQFF. The DNA for the CDR3 is TGTGCCACCAGCAGAGGCGGAGCGACGGTTTCCTACAATGAGCAGTTCTTC. The variable domain in full, completed from reference TRBV15 and TRBJ2-1, reads DAMVIQNPRYQVTQFGKPVTLSCSQTLNHNVMYWYQQKSSQAPKLLFHYYDKDFNNEADTPDNFQSRRPNTSFCFLDIRSPGLGDTAMYLCATSRGGATVSYNEQFFGPGTRLTVL.

This clonotype was counted only a few times. The genes are TRBV9 and TRBJ1-2; 7 bases fit TRBD1. The V and J ends lost 0 bases and 2 bases, in that order; junction bases with no gene match: 4. CDR1 is SGDLS, CDR2 YYNGEE, per germline. This CDR3 has 15 residues. The CDR3 sequence: CASSVGAGGNYGYTF. The CDR3 nucleotides read TGTGCCAGCAGCGTAGGAGCAGGGGGGAACTATGGCTACACCTTC.

The gene calls are TRBV20-1 and TRBJ2-3, with D possibly being TRBD1 or TRBD2 (6 bases each). Looked up from germline, CDR1 is DFQATT and CDR2 is SNEGSKA (reference sequence). V gave up 5 bases and J gave up 0 bases, with 12 bases separating them. This CDR3 contains 14 residues. This CDR3 reads CSAHGGSSTDTQYF. The CDR3 DNA follows: TGCAGTGCTCACGGGGGCTCTAGCACAGATACGCAGTATTTT.

There are a few counts of this clonotype. The V gene is TRBV29-1, the J gene TRBJ2-3, with D unresolved. Trimming removed 5 bases from V and 0 bases from J, with 9 bases in between. The CDR3 loop spans 13 amino acids. Germline values: CDR1 SQVTM, CDR2 ANQGSEA. The CDR3, as DNA: TGCAGCGTTACGACCATTAGCACAGATACGCAGTATTTT. Its translation: CSVTTISTDTQYF.

This clonotype occurred a few times. This sequence joins TRBV5-4 and TRBJ2-3; TRBD1 might be the D (6 bases). Germline CDR1 reads SGHNT; CDR2 reads YYREEE (reference sequence). CDR3 length: 14 amino acids. V lost 4 bases and J 1 base, leaving 10 bases between the germline ends. The CDR3 DNA follows: TGTGCCAGCAGCAAGGACAGTGGCACAGATACGCAGTATTTT. It encodes CASSKDSGTDTQYF.

The chain combines TRBV5-1 with TRBJ2-2, with TRBD2 identical over 8 bases. The CDR3 is 18 residues long. J lost 4 bases, V lost 0 bases, and 11 bases had no gene match. Germline loops: CDR1 SGHRS, CDR2 YFSETQ. The CDR3 protein is CASSLANRAGEATGELFF. The CDR3 region has the DNA TGCGCCAGCAGCTTGGCCAACCGAGCGGGAGAGGCCACCGGGGAGCTGTTTTTT.

This clonotype showed up many times. The DNA of the CDR3 is TGTGCCAGCAGCTTCGGGAGAGGGATGTACAATCAGCCCCAGCATTTT. It is translated as CASSFGRGMYNQPQHF. The chain carries TRBV7-8 and TRBJ1-5; D is undetermined. CDR1 and CDR2 (germline): SGHVS, FQNEAQ. The V end lost 3 bases, the J end lost 3 bases, and 15 bases lay between the germline ends. The CDR3 totals 16 residues. Complete variable domain (other parts from reference TRBV7-8 and TRBJ1-5): GAGVSQSPRYKVAKRGQDVALRCDPISGHVSLFWYQQALGQGPEFLTYFQNEAQLDKSGLPSDRFFAERPEGSVSTLKIQRTQQEDSAVYLCASSFGRGMYNQPQHFGDGTRLSIL.

This clonotype was recorded many times. The CDR3 sequence is CASTGGANLATGELFF. CDR3 nucleotides: TGTGCCAGCACAGGGGGCGCGAATCTTGCCACCGGGGAGCTGTTTTTT. The chain has TRBV28 and TRBJ2-2; 8 bases match TRBD1. V lost 7 bases, J lost 4 bases, and 11 bases stayed unmatched. The germline gives CDR1 MDHEN, CDR2 SYDVKM. The CDR3 extends over 16 amino acids.

In this sample, this clonotype turned up many times. This chain joins TRBV7-2 and TRBJ2-3; 10 bases fit TRBD2. Looked up from germline, CDR1 is SGHTA and CDR2 is FQGNSA. This CDR3 is built from 15 residues. With 2 bases clipped from V and 3 bases from J, the junction kept 2 bases outside the gene matches. The CDR3 is CASSLSGRATDTQYF. In DNA, the CDR3 is TGTGCCAGCAGCTTAAGCGGGAGGGCGACAGATACGCAGTATTTT.

This rearrangement joins TRBV20-1 to TRBJ2-7, with 10 bases lining up with TRBD1. V gave up 6 bases and J gave up 3 bases; unmatched junction bases: 8. The CDR3 sequence is 14 residues long. The germline V gene has CDR1 DFQATT and CDR2 SNEGSKA (reference sequence). CDR3 residues: CSAHEDRGGYEQYF. In nucleotides, the CDR3 is TGCAGTGCCCACGAGGACAGGGGGGGCTACGAGCAGTACTTC.

The chain employs TRBV20-1 and TRBJ2-7; D gene uncertain. The V end lost 3 bases, the J end lost 0 bases, and 9 bases lay between the germline ends. This CDR3 is 13 amino acids long. Germline CDR1 reads DFQATT; CDR2 reads SNEGSKA (reference sequence). The CDR3 DNA sequence: TGCAGTGCTAGCTCCGACCACTCCTACGAGCAGTACTTC. The encoded protein is CSASSDHSYEQYF.

This clonotype showed up just a few times. The rearrangement joins TRBV6-1 to TRBJ2-2; 7 nucleotides match TRBD1. This CDR3 has 16 residues. The V segment lost 5 bases and the J segment 7 bases; nucleotides outside the gene matches: 13. Germline CDR1 reads MNHNS; CDR2 reads SASEGT. CDR3 in amino acids: CASSQGTARTNGELFF. The CDR3, as DNA: TGTGCCAGCAGTCAGGGGACAGCTCGAACAAACGGGGAGCTGTTTTTT.

This clonotype was detected only a few times. The rearrangement links TRBV4-1 to TRBJ1-5; possibly TRBD1 for D (5 bases). CDR1 is MGHRA, CDR2 YSYEKL, per germline. V lost 2 bases, J lost 9 bases, and 11 bases lay in between. CDR3 length equals 13 residues. CDR3 region: CASSQRRGGPQHF. The CDR3, as DNA: TGCGCCAGCAGCCAACGCCGCGGGGGGCCCCAGCATTTT.

This clonotype was picked up many times. This chain connects TRBV11-2 to TRBJ2-2; 8 nucleotides agree with TRBD2. Germline V gives CDR1 SGHAT, CDR2 FQNNGV. The length of the CDR3 is 18 residues. Trimming took 4 bases from V and 2 from J; bases not matched to a gene: 12. DNA of the CDR3: TGTGCCAGCAGCTCCGGGGGGGGGGCTACAATCAACACCGGGGAGCTGTTTTTT. Its protein product is CASSSGGGATINTGELFF.

In its sample, this clonotype was seen many times. The chain combines TRBV28 with TRBJ2-7; 13 positions agree with TRBD2. The CDR3 consists of 15 residues. The germline V gene encodes CDR1 MDHEN and CDR2 SYDVKM. V dropped 9 bases and J dropped 3; count of bases not matched to a gene: 8. The CDR3 loop is CASRTSGSYYYEQYF. The CDR3 coding sequence is TGTGCCAGTCGGACTAGCGGGAGCTACTACTACGAGCAGTACTTC.

The V call is TRBV28, the J call TRBJ2-1, with D possibly matching TRBD2 (6 bases). V lost 6 bases, J lost 3 bases, and 15 bases lay in between. The CDR3 has 15 residues. Per the germline V gene, CDR1 is MDHEN and CDR2 is SYDVKM. The CDR3 DNA sequence: TGTGCCAGCAGGGCGACTAGAATAATCTACAATGAGCAGTTCTTC. It translates to CASRATRIIYNEQFF.

This clonotype has at least ten counts. This chain joins TRBV20-1 and TRBJ2-5; TRBD2 aligns across 16 bases. Germline CDR1 is DFQATT and CDR2 is SNEGSKA (reference sequence). This CDR3 contains 15 residues. Trimming took 3 bases from V and 4 from J; bases not matched to a gene: 2. The CDR3 here is CSASGTSGRAETQYF. The CDR3 DNA reads TGCAGTGCTAGTGGGACTAGCGGGAGGGCAGAGACCCAGTACTTC.

V and J are TRBV6-1 and TRBJ2-4; weak D call: TRBD2 (5 bases). The V gene lost 1 base and the J gene lost 1 base, with 8 bases spanning the gap. Germline assignment: CDR1 MNHNS and CDR2 SASEGT. CDR3 length equals 15 residues. CDR3: CASSEGLAAKNIQYF. CDR3 in DNA: TGTGCCAGCAGTGAAGGGTTAGCGGCCAAAAACATTCAGTACTTC.

The V and J genes are TRBV12-3 or TRBV12-4 and TRBJ1-6; D gene ambiguous. The V end lost 4 bases, the J end lost 10 bases, and 5 bases lay between the germline ends. This CDR3 is built from 11 residues. The CDR3 nucleotides are TGTGCCAGCAGTTCAGGCTCACCCCTCCACTTT. Its protein product is CASSSGSPLHF.

This clonotype was found a few times. V usage is TRBV7-3 and J usage is TRBJ2-7, with D possibly TRBD2 on 6 matching bases. Germline values: CDR1 SGHTA, CDR2 FQGTGA. V gave up 0 bases and J gave up 5 bases, with 14 bases separating them. This CDR3 region has 15 residues. In DNA form, the CDR3 reads TGTGCCAGCAGCTTAACCGGGAGCACTGGGGACGAGCAGTACTTC. This translates into CASSLTGSTGDEQYF.

As for this clonotype: Mismatch with germline at one junction end may stem from a read error. The V gene is TRBV2, the J gene TRBJ2-3; the D gene is possibly TRBD2 (6 bases). The CDR3 is 15 amino acids. Germline CDR1 is SNHLY and CDR2 is FYNNEI. The CDR3 protein is CASIHRDSSTDTQCF. CDR3 coding DNA: TGTGCCAGCATTCACCGGGACTCTAGCACAGATACGCAGTGTTTT.

The rearrangement joins TRBV18 to TRBJ2-7; D unresolved. The CDR3 sequence is 12 residues long. Germline V gene data show CDR1 as KGHSH and CDR2 as LQKENI. V lost 2 bases and J 7 bases, leaving 9 bases between the germline ends. CDR3 protein: CASSPASREQYF. The CDR3 DNA reads TGTGCCAGCTCACCAGCCTCTCGGGAGCAGTACTTC.

Concerning this clonotype: Just one base apart from a much larger clone, this may be a read error. CDR3 sequence: CASSLGSGLSEAFF. The DNA of the CDR3 is TGTGCCAGCAGCTTAGGGAGTGGACTGTCTGAAGCTTTCTTT. The chain carries TRBV13 and TRBJ1-1; no clear D. The germline V and J ends were trimmed by 0 bases and 6 bases, with 11 bases remaining between them. The germline gives CDR1 PRHDT, CDR2 FYEKMQ (reference sequence). The CDR3 sequence is 14 residues long.